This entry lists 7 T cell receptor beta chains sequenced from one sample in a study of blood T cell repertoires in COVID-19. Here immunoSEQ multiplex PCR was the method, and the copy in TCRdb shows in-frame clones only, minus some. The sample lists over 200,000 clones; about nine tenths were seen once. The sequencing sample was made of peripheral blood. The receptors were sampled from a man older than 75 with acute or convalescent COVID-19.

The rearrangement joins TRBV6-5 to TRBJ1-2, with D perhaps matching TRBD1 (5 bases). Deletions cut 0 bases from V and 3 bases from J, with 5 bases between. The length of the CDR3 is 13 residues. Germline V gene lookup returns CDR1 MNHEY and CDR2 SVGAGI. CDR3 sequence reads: CASSYSTDYGYTF. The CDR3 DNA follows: TGTGCCAGCAGTTACTCGACAGACTATGGCTACACCTTC.

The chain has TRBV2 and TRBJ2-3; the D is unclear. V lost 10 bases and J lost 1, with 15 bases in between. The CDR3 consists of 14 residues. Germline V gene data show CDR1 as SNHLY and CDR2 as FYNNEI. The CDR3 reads CANSPTGGTDTQYF. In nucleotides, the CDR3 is TGTGCCAACAGCCCTACTGGAGGCACAGATACGCAGTATTTT.

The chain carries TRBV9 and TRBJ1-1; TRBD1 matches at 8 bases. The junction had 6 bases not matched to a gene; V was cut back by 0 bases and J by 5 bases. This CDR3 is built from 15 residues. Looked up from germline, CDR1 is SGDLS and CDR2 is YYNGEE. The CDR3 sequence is CASSVASGGMTEAFF. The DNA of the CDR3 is TGTGCCAGCAGCGTAGCGTCAGGGGGCATGACTGAAGCTTTCTTT.

The CDR3 sequence is CASSPTGGGNQPQHF. The CDR3 region has the DNA TGTGCCAGCAGCCCTACGGGGGGCGGCAATCAGCCCCAGCATTTT. The V and J genes are TRBV7-2 and TRBJ1-5; D is perhaps TRBD1 (6 bases). The CDR3 contains 15 residues. Germline lookup yields CDR1 SGHTA and CDR2 FQGNSA. V was trimmed by 5 bases and J by 2 bases, leaving 13 bases between them.

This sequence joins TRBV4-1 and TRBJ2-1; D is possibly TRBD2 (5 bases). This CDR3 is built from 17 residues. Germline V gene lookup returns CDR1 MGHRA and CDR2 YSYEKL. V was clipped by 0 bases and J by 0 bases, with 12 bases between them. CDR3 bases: TGCGCCAGCAGCCAAGAATCGGACTTTCACTCCTACAATGAGCAGTTCTTC. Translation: CASSQESDFHSYNEQFF.

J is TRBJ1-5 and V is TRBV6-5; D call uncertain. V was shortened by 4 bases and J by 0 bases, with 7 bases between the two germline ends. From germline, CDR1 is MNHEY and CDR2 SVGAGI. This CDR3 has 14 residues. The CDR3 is CASSLSGSNQPQHF. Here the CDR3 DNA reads TGTGCCAGCAGTTTGTCAGGTAGCAATCAGCCCCAGCATTTT.

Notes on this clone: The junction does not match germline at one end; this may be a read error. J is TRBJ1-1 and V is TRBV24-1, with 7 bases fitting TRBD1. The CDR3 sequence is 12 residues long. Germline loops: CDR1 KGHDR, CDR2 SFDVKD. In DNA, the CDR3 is TGTGCCACCAGTGATTTACCGACAGGGCTTGTCTTT. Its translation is CATSDLPTGLVF.